This is a list of T cell receptor beta chains from one sample in a study of human T cells and chemical hapten exposure. TCRdb re-called the RACE reads with MiXCR, one entry per CDR3 protein. The sample has around 35,000 distinct CDR3 sequences, roughly 5% seen once. Source material: whole blood. The source of these receptors is a human donor in good health. Some clones in this sample may be carry-over from other donors' samples. Both conserved end residues are part of each CDR3. The D gene is left open where the match is weak. The listing skips clone size in some rows; elsewhere it reads once, few, many or a size class.

size,D,V,J,DNA,CDR3
many,TRBD2,TRBV2,TRBJ2-1,TGTGCCAGCAGGTACGGACTAGCGGGCCACAATGAGCAGTTCTTC,CASRYGLAGHNEQFF
medium-sized,TRBD2,TRBV29-1,TRBJ2-3,TGCAGCGTTACCGGGACTAGCGGGGGTAGCACAGATACGCAGTATTTT,CSVTGTSGGSTDTQYF
.,.,TRBV5-1,TRBJ2-5,TGCGCCAGCAGCTACGGATACCAGGGAGCGAAGGAGACCCAGTACTTC,CASSYGYQGAKETQYF
many,.,TRBV5-1,TRBJ1-1,TGCGCCAGCAGCTTGTCCTCAAGTTGGGGCGATCACACTGAAGCTTTCTTT,CASSLSSSWGDHTEAFF
few,TRBD1,TRBV29-1,TRBJ2-4,TGCAGCGTTGGGGCTGGGGGACAGGGGTACATTCAGTACTTC,CSVGAGGQGYIQYF
many,.,TRBV20-1,TRBJ1-2,TGCAGTTCGGCTAGAGCAGGAGGGAGTGGCTACACCTTC,CSSARAGGSGYTF
many,.,TRBV29-1,TRBJ2-5,TGCAGCGCCCGGGACTTTCAAGAGACCCAGTACTTC,CSARDFQETQYF
.,.,TRBV20-1,TRBJ1-1,TGCAGTGCCTCCTCAACCACTGAAGCTTTCTTT,CSASSTTEAFF
many,.,TRBV7-2,TRBJ1-1,TGTGCCAGCAGCTCAAAGAAGGGGGCTGAAGCTTTCTTT,CASSSKKGAEAFF
few,.,TRBV5-8,TRBJ1-1,TGTGCCAGCAGCCCAGTTGGAGGATTGACTGAAGCTTTCTTT,CASSPVGGLTEAFF
many,.,TRBV21-1,TRBJ1-5,TGTGCCAGCAGGTGCAGTCATAGCAATCAGCCCCAGCATTTT,CASRCSHSNQPQHF
.,.,TRBV29-1,TRBJ1-2,TGCAGCGTTTTAATCAGGGTCTATGGCTACACCTTC,CSVLIRVYGYTF
many,.,TRBV5-4,TRBJ1-6,TGTGCCAGCAGCTTGGAGAGAGGAATAAATAATTCACCCCTCCACTTT,CASSLERGINNSPLHF
many,TRBD2,TRBV6-1,TRBJ2-3,TGTGCCAGCAGGGGCCTTGGGAGGGAGAGTTGGTGGGGCACAGATACGCAGTATTTT,CASRGLGRESWWGTDTQYF
few,.,TRBV6-1,TRBJ1-1,TGTGCCAGCAGTGTTGAGGGATTGAACACTGAAGCTTTCTTT,CASSVEGLNTEAFF
many,TRBD1,TRBV20-1,TRBJ1-1,TGCAGTGCTAGAGGGCAGGGGGACACTGAAGCTTTCTTT,CSARGQGDTEAFF
few,.,TRBV19,TRBJ1-5,TGTGCCAGTAGTACCTCCGGGGGGAGCAATCAGCCCCAGCATTTT,CASSTSGGSNQPQHF
many,.,TRBV5-1,TRBJ2-1,TGCGCCAGCAGCAAACGACAGGACAATGAGCAGTTCTTC,CASSKRQDNEQFF
many,.,TRBV5-1,TRBJ2-6,TGCGCCAGCAGCTTGATCTCTGGGGCCAACGTCCTGACTTTC,CASSLISGANVLTF
many,.,TRBV12-3/TRBV12-4,TRBJ1-4,TGTGCCAGCAGCGCTCGTGCAGATAATGAAAAACTGTTTTTT,CASSARADNEKLFF
many,TRBD1,TRBV5-1,TRBJ1-4,TGCGCCAGCAGCTTGGCCCTCGGGACAGGGGGCGAAAAACTGTTTTTT,CASSLALGTGGEKLFF
many,TRBD1,TRBV18,TRBJ1-6,TGTGCCAGCTCACCAGGACAGGGAATGGCCCTCCACTTT,CASSPGQGMALHF
few,.,TRBV6-1,TRBJ1-6,TGTACCAGCAGTGAAACGGGCCCCCAATCACCCCTCCACTTT,CTSSETGPQSPLHF
few,.,TRBV6-6,TRBJ1-2,TGTGCCAGCAGTTCCCATAGGGACTATGGCTACACCTTC,CASSSHRDYGYTF
few,.,TRBV18,TRBJ1-1,TGTGCCAGCTCACCAGCCGAGAAGCCTACTGAAGCTTTCTTT,CASSPAEKPTEAFF